The present TCR beta chain was sequenced within a study of post-analysis software for immune sequencing data (dated by TCRdb to between 2015 and 2017). About the full investigation: Recorded disease courses included relapsing-remitting, secondary progressive and progressive-relapsing multiple sclerosis, with some patients lacking subtype annotation. The multiple sclerosis patient repertoires were compared with roughly twelve previously published healthy control repertoires from donors aged about 6 to 28 years. A subset of samples was prepared in parallel using single-end sample barcoding, then pooled and co-amplified after Illumina adapter ligation.

On the study overall, not on this receptor specifically: When samples were clustered directly using the F measure, samples prepared in the same batch co-clustered strongly, which prompted a batch-effect correction. Compared with controls, multiple sclerosis patients had significantly lower normalized Chao1 diversity, a finding suggesting substantial peripheral T-cell clonal expansion. The control group was slightly older than the multiple sclerosis patient group. Patients showed significantly higher frequencies than controls for five TRBV segments, among them TRBV5-6, TRBV5-1 and TRBV20-1.

Libraries were constructed by PCR. Sequencer: Illumina HiSeq 2500. To reduce PCR and sequencing biases, unique molecular identifiers were built into the TCR beta cDNA libraries. Approximately 500,000 cDNA molecules were obtained for every 1 to 10 million input T cells, so each molecule roughly corresponded to one T cell. The patient libraries were prepared and sequenced using the same protocol as the earlier healthy control dataset. Samples belonging to the same batch were prepared together, multiplexed and sequenced on a shared HiSeq lane. Regarding the original processing steps: MIGEC was used to process the raw barcoded reads, and molecular identifier groups with only a single read were discarded before consensus assembly and CDR3 extraction. VDJtools was used for post-analysis of the clonotype tables, with diversity normalized by down-sampling every dataset to the smallest sample size. To correct batch-related cross-sample contamination, repertoire overlap clustering matched CDR3 amino acid sequences but not nucleotide sequences. TCRdb itself trimmed the public reads at Q25 with fastp, ran MiXCR and retained productive beta chains. Merged by CDR3 protein, the rows form single entries marked with the most common genes and DNA. None of the V and J calls come from the authors' own analysis; TCRdb made them. A total of roughly 650,000 distinct CDR3 sequences appear in this sample, approximately 60% of them only once. The top ten clones comprise about 11% of the sample.

Points on this clonotype: Its antigen has not been determined. A read error may produce the germline difference seen at one junction end.

To demonstrate the VDJtools post-analysis software, the study profiled TCR beta repertoires from the peripheral blood of about 13 young patients with multiple sclerosis. Multiple sclerosis patients were children and adolescents aged 6 to 15 years. Sequences SNHLY (CDR1) and FYNNEI (CDR2) are obtained from the germline V gene. The CDR3 has 16 amino acids, counting the end cysteine and phenylalanine. Kept here is only the CDR3 DNA, which spans 48 bases and is read in frame from base 1. This chain joins TRBV2 to TRBJ1-5, with the identity of the D gene unclear. Sequenced sample: blood. The sequence came from a girl aged 2-10 years with multiple sclerosis. In nucleotide form, the sequence is TGCGCCAGCAGTGAAGATCGCTATTGGGGCAATCAGCCCCAGCATTTT. It is translated as CASSEDRYWGNQPQHF.